The clone carrying this TCR beta chain occurred a few times. Its antigen remains unidentified. The sample originates from a study of T-cell memory formation after mild COVID-19. Study-level points and caveats: CD4/CD8 balance characterized clones contracting day 15 to 85, and CD4+ skew characterized later expanders. The main location of contracting CD4+ clones was CM and EM, and that of contracting CD8+ clones was EMRA. A second wave of clones peaked on day 37, and their SARS-CoV-2 specificity went unconfirmed.

5'RACE primed at constant segments yielded TCR alpha and TCR beta cDNA libraries bearing sample barcodes and UMIs. TCRdb passed the 5' RACE reads through MiXCR, listing each CDR3 protein once. This sample has 250,000 to 300,000 distinct CDR3 sequences; around 15% occur once, and the top ten carry around 23%. The ends were cut back, 5 bases at V and 3 bases at J, with 13 bases in the middle. Germline V CDR1 and CDR2: SGHTA, FQGTGA. There are 15 residues in the CDR3. This sequence joins TRBV7-3 and TRBJ2-2; D unclear. This TCR came from a man younger than 35 who had mild COVID-19 (a few samples of this study predate the infection). Cell type and time point are not known. Source material: PBMCs or a T cell subset sorted from them (not recorded which). The CDR3, as DNA: TGTGCCAGCAGCCCTGGAGTGGGTTACACCGGGGAGCTGTTTTTT. Encoded protein: CASSPGVGYTGELFF.